This TCR beta chain was observed in a study of cytomegalovirus exposure and HLA in healthy donors. As for the study in general: About 200 million T cells yielded 90 million to 130 million unique TCR beta sequences in earlier analysis.

Primers for the PCR totalled 60 Vbeta and 13 Jbeta. Sequencing used immunoSEQ multiplex PCR; TCRdb keeps in-frame clones, though not all of them. The repertoire holds about 190,000 clones, with around nine tenths as singletons. Findings and limits, study-wide: In presence/absence analyses, roughly uniform sequencing depth across donors was assumed. Later examination showed HLA-associated TCR beta chains had greater clonal expansion than equally common others.

As regards this clone: Its target is not known.

The sequenced sample consisted of PBMCs. This sequence originates from a woman aged 18-35 years in good health and CMV-seronegative.

The CDR3 DNA follows: TGTGCCAGCAGCTTAGCTACTAGCGGGAGGGAGCAGTTCTTC. Amino acid sequence: CASSLATSGREQFF. This sequence joins TRBV7-2 and TRBJ2-1; 12 bases match TRBD2. The ends lost 0 bases at V and 10 bases at J; junction bases unmatched: 1. Germline lookup yields CDR1 SGHTA and CDR2 FQGNSA. The CDR3 is 14 amino acids.